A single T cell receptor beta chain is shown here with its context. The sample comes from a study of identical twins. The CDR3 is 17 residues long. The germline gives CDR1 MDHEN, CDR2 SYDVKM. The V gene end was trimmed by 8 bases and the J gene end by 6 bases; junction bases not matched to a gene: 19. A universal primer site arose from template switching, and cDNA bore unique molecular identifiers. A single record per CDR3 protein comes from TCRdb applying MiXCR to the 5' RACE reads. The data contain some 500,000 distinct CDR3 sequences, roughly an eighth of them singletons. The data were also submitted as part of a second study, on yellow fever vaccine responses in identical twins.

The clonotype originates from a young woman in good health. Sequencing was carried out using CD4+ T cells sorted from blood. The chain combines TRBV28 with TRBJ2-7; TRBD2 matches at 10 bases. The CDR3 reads CASSPPTFSGGAGEQYF. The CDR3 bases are TGTGCCAGCTCTCCCCCCACTTTCAGCGGGGGGGCTGGCGAGCAGTACTTC.